Described below is a single T cell receptor (beta chain) sequence and its context. The antigen is undetermined. The data are from a study of monozygotic twins with inflammatory bowel disease. Findings and caveats of the study: A distinction between different T cell subtypes was not possible.

TCRdb re-analyzed the 5' RACE reads; it lists each CDR3 protein once, without DNA. This sample's table reports around 140,000 distinct CDR3 sequences. CDR3 length equals 13 residues. Germline V CDR1 and CDR2: SGDLS, YYNGEE. V gene TRBV9 combines with J gene TRBJ1-4. Source material: blood. The source of this sequence is a human donor with ulcerative colitis or Crohn's disease, or a healthy co-twin of an affected twin (not recorded which). CDR3 amino acids: CASSLRTNEKLFF. The full variable domain, its missing parts supplied by reference TRBV9 and TRBJ1-4, is DSGVTQTPKHLITATGQRVTLRCSPRSGDLSVYWYQQSLDQGLQFLIQYYNGEERAKGNILERFSAQQFPDLHSELNLSSLELGDSALYFCASSLRTNEKLFFGSGTQLSVL.